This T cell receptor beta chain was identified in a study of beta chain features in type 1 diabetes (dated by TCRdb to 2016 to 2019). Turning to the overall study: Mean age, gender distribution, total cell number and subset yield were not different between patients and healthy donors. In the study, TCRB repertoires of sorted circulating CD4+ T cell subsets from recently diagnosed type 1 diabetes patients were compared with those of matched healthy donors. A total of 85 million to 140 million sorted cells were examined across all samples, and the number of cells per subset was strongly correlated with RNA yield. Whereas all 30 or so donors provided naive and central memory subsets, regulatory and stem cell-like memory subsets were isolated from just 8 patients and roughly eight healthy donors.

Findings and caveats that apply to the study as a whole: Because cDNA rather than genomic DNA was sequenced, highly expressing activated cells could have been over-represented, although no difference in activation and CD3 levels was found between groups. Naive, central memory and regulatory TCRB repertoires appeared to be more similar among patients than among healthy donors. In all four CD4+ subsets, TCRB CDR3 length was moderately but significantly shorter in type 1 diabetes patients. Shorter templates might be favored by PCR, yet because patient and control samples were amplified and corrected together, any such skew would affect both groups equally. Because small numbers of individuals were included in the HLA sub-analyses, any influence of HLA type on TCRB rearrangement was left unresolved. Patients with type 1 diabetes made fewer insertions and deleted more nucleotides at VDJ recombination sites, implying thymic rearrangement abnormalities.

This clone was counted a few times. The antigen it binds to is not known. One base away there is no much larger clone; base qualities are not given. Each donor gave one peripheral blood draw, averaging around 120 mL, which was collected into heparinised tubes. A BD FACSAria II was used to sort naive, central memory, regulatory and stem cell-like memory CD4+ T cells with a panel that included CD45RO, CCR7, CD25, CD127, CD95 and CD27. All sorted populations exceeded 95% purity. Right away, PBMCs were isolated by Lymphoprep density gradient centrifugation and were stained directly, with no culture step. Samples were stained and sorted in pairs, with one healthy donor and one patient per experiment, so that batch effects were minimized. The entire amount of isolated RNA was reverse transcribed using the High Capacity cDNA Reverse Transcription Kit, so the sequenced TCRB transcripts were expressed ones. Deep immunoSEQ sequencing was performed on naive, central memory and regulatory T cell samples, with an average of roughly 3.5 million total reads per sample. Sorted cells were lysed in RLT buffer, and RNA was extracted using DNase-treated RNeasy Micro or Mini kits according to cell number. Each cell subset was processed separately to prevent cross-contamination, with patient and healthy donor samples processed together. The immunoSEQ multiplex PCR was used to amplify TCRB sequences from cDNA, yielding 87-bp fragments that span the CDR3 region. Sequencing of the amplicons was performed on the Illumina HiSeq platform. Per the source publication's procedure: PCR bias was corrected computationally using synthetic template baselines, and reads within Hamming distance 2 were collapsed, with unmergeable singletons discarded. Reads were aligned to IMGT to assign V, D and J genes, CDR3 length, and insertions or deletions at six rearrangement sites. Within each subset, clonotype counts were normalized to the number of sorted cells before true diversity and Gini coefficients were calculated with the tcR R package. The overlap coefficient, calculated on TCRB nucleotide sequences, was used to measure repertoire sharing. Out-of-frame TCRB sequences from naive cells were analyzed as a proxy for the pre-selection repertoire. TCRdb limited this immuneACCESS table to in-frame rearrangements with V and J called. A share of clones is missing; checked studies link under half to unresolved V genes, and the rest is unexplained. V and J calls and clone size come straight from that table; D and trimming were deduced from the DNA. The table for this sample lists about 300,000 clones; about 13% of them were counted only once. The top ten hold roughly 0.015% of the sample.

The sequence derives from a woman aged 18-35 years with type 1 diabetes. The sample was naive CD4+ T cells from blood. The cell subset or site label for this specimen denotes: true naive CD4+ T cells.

The sequenced DNA: TGTGCCAGCAGCCGGGGACTAGCTGTGAATGAGCAGTTCTTC. This gives the protein CASSRGLAVNEQFF. The chain is assembled from TRBV7-2 and TRBJ2-1, with TRBD2 identical over 9 junction bases. CDR1 and CDR2 were assigned from the germline V gene as SGHTA and FQGNSA. At the junction V is shortened by 5 bases and J by 7 bases; bases outside the gene matches: 6. The CDR3, cysteine through phenylalanine, is 14 amino acids long. CDR3 DNA is the only sequence kept; it has 42 bases, read in frame from the first base.